A single TCR beta chain is shown here with its context. TCRdb keeps only in-frame clones here, not all; method: immunoSEQ multiplex PCR. The sample records about 64,000 clones, roughly 84% being singletons. This sample is drawn from a study of blood T cell repertoires in COVID-19. The CDR3 is 14 residues long. V dropped 1 base and J dropped 5 bases, with 8 bases sitting between them. Germline values: CDR1 LNHDA, CDR2 SQIVND (reference sequence). Sequencing was done on a sample of peripheral blood. This chain uses TRBV19 with TRBJ2-2, with D unresolved. This receptor was taken from a woman aged 55-70 years with acute or convalescent COVID-19. The DNA of the CDR3 is TGTGCCAGTAGTATAGCACTACAAACCGGGGAGCTGTTTTTT. Amino acid sequence: CASSIALQTGELFF.